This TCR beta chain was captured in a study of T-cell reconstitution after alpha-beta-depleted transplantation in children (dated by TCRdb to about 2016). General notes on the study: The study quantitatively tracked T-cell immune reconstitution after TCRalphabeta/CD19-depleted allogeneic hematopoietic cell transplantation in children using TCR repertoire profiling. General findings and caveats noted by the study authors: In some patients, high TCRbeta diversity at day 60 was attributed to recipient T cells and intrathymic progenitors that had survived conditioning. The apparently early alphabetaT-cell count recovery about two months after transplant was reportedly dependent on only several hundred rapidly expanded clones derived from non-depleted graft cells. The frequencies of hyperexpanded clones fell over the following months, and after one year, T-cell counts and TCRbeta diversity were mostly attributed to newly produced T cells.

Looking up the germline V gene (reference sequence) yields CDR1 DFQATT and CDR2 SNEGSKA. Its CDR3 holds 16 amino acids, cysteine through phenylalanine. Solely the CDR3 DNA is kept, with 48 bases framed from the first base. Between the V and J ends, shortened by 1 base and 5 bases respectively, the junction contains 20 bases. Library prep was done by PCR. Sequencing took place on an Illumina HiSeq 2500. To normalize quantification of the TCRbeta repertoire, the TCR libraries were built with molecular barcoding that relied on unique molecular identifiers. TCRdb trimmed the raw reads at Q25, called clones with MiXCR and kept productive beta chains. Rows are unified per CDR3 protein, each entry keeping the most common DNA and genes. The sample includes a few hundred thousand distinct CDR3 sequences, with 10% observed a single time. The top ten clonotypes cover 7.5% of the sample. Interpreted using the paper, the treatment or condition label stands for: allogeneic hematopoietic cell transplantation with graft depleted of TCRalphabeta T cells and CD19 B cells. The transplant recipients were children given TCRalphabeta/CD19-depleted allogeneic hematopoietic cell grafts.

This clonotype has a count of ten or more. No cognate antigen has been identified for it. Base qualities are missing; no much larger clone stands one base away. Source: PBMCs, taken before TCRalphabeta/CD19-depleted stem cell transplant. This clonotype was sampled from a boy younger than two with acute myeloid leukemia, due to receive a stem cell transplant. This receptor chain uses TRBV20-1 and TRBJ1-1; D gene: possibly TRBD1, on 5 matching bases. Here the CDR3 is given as CSARAFSGTKGTEAFF. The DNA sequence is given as TGCAGTGCTAGAGCCTTCTCCGGGACCAAGGGGACTGAAGCTTTCTTT.